A single sample is the source of the 4 T cell receptor beta chains below, sequenced in a study of blood T cell repertoires in COVID-19. The data were produced by immunoSEQ multiplex PCR, yet TCRdb's version contains in-frame clones alone and is incomplete. The sample lists 40,000 to 50,000 clones, roughly nine tenths occurring once. The sequenced sample was peripheral blood. These receptor sequences come from an older man with active COVID-19.

This chain connects TRBV5-8 to TRBJ1-6; D is undetermined. CDR1 is SGHTS, CDR2 YDEGEE, per germline. The length of the CDR3 is 15 residues. Trimming shortened V by 6 bases and J by 9 bases, and 19 bases separated the two germline ends. CDR3 DNA sequence: TGTGCCAGCACCCTTGGAGGGCCGCGGCGTTCACCCCTCCACTTT. This translates into CASTLGGPRRSPLHF.

This clone has more than one count but fewer than ten. V gene TRBV19 combines with J gene TRBJ1-5, with D possibly matching TRBD1 (6 bases). Between the trimmed V and J ends, which lost 7 bases and 4 bases, there was a span of 17 bases. Germline V gene lookup returns CDR1 LNHDA and CDR2 SQIVND (reference sequence). The CDR3 loop spans 15 amino acids. This chain's CDR3 is CASTMTGSGNQPQHF. The CDR3 nucleotides are TGTGCCAGTACGATGACAGGTAGTGGGAATCAGCCCCAGCATTTT.

The V call is TRBV5-1, the J call TRBJ1-6; 11 bases fit TRBD1. The CDR3 extends over 13 amino acids. V lost 7 bases, J lost 10 bases, and 4 bases stayed unmatched. From germline, CDR1 is SGHRS and CDR2 YFSETQ. The CDR3 here is CASQRTGGSPLHF. In nucleotides, the CDR3 is TGCGCCAGCCAGAGGACAGGGGGCTCACCCCTCCACTTT.

This sequence joins TRBV3-1 (or the pseudogene TRBV3-2) and TRBJ2-1; weak D call: TRBD2 (7 bases). CDR1 LGHDT and CDR2 YNNKEL come from the germline V gene (reference sequence). The CDR3 has 15 residues. Trimming cost V 2 bases and J 6 bases, with 14 bases left between them. CDR3: CASSQRGAHINEQFF. The DNA of the CDR3 is TGTGCCAGCAGCCAACGGGGGGCGCATATCAATGAGCAGTTCTTC.